Given below is one TCR beta chain in context. The data originate from a study of blood T cell repertoires in COVID-19. Study at large: Researchers got acute and convalescent COVID-19 samples from the United States, Italy and Spain. PBMCs, B-cell-depleted T cells, or T cells were the source of the cDNA or gDNA that made up the material.

In the original processing: Reference gene primer amplification yielded estimated nucleated cell counts. Sequencing was performed with immunoSEQ multiplex PCR; in TCRdb, only in-frame clones are kept and a portion is missing. The V and J calls and clone size come from that table; D and trimming were worked out from the DNA. The sample gives some 200,000 clones, approximately 86% of which show up once; roughly 7% is in the top ten. CDR3 size: 15 residues. Germline CDR1 LGHNA, CDR2 YNFKEQ. Trimming cost V 4 bases and J 0 bases, with 13 bases left between them. The receptor's source is a woman older than 75 in a cohort sampled during active or convalescent COVID-19. Sequencing was carried out using peripheral blood. The J gene is TRBJ2-7, the V gene TRBV4-2, with TRBD2 as a possible D gene (6 bases). DNA of the CDR3: TGTGCCAGCAGCCCCCCGGGACTCAGCTCCTACGAGCAGTACTTC. Amino acid sequence: CASSPPGLSSYEQYF.